Following are 11 T cell receptor beta chains from one sample sequenced in a study of blood T cell repertoires in COVID-19. Repertoires were generated with immunoSEQ multiplex PCR, while TCRdb's copy carries only in-frame clones and drops some. Of about 120,000 clones detected, around 89% appear once; the ten largest clones hold 25% to 30%. Sequenced: peripheral blood. The receptors shown here come from an older man with active or convalescent COVID-19.

The J gene is TRBJ2-1, the V gene TRBV5-1; maybe TRBD2 (5 bases). Germline values: CDR1 SGHRS, CDR2 YFSETQ. This CDR3 comprises 22 residues. Trimming took off 2 bases at V and 0 bases at J, with 30 bases between the two ends. CDR3 bases: TGCGCCAGCAGCTTCTCCCTTACTGACTACTCCCACTTCGTAGGCTCCTACAATGAGCAGTTCTTC. It translates to CASSFSLTDYSHFVGSYNEQFF.

This chain uses TRBV4-1 with TRBJ2-7, with 7 bases aligning to TRBD1. The trim removed 1 base at V and 1 base at J, leaving 1 base unmatched. Germline values: CDR1 MGHRA, CDR2 YSYEKL. This CDR3 is 14 amino acids long. CDR3 sequence reads: CASSQGDSSYEQYF. DNA for the CDR3: TGCGCCAGCAGCCAAGGGGACAGTTCCTACGAGCAGTACTTC.

The chain couples TRBV28 to TRBJ2-1; 8 bases line up with TRBD1. J was trimmed by 2 bases and V by 6 bases; bases with no gene match: 6. From germline, CDR1 is MDHEN and CDR2 SYDVKM. The CDR3 has 15 amino acids. The chain's CDR3 is CASSFGGQAYNEQFF. The DNA of the CDR3 is TGTGCCAGCAGCTTTGGGGGACAGGCCTACAATGAGCAGTTCTTC.

CDR3 amino acids: CASSGSSYNEQFF. The CDR3 DNA reads TGTGCTTCCAGCGGGAGCTCCTACAATGAGCAGTTCTTC. The chain carries TRBV25-1 and TRBJ2-1; 8 nucleotides agree with TRBD2. CDR3 length: 13 amino acids. Germline CDR1 is MGHDK and CDR2 is SYGVNS.

The chain has TRBV29-1 and TRBJ1-1; 7 positions agree with TRBD1. The J segment lost 1 base and the V segment lost 6 bases, leaving 5 bases of the junction unmatched. Germline CDR1 reads SQVTM; CDR2 reads ANQGSEA. This CDR3 is built from 13 residues. CDR3 sequence (DNA): TGCAGCGTGCCTCGACAGGGGAACACTGAAGCTTTCTTT. It codes for CSVPRQGNTEAFF.

This clone was counted a few times. This chain uses TRBV12-3 or TRBV12-4 with TRBJ1-1; D gene unclear. The CDR3 spans 13 residues. V lost 5 bases and J lost 2, with 9 bases in between. In DNA form, the CDR3 reads TGTGCCAGCAGTCCCCCCCAAAACACTGAAGCTTTCTTT. This encodes CASSPPQNTEAFF.

The J gene is TRBJ2-7, the V gene TRBV5-1, with 8 bases lining up with TRBD2. CDR1 and CDR2 (germline): SGHRS, YFSETQ. The CDR3 contains 15 residues. With V trimmed by 2 bases and J by 5 bases, 9 bases remained unmatched. The CDR3 nucleotides are TGCGCCAGCAGCTTTGGCCGGGAGGGCCCCAACGAGCAGTACTTC. This encodes CASSFGREGPNEQYF.

The V and J genes are TRBV24-1 and TRBJ1-4; 8 nucleotides align to TRBD1. The germline V gene has CDR1 KGHDR and CDR2 SFDVKD. V gave up 4 bases and J gave up 5 bases; unmatched junction bases: 5. This CDR3 has 15 residues. This CDR3 is CATSDPGQANEKLFF. In nucleotides, the CDR3 is TGTGCCACCAGTGACCCGGGACAGGCAAATGAAAAACTGTTTTTT.

The chain uses TRBV25-1 and TRBJ1-1; weak D call: TRBD1 (5 bases). V dropped 0 bases and J dropped 7 bases, with 15 bases sitting between them. From germline, CDR1 is MGHDK and CDR2 SYGVNS. The CDR3 is 15 residues long. The CDR3, as DNA: TGTGCCAGCAGTGAATACACAAACCTGCAGGGTGAAGCTTTCTTT. It is translated as CASSEYTNLQGEAFF.

The rearrangement joins TRBV4-2 to TRBJ2-1, with TRBD2 matching over 15 bases. Germline CDR1 reads LGHNA; CDR2 reads YNFKEQ. The CDR3 runs 20 residues. V lost 0 bases to trimming and J lost 0 bases; unmatched junction nucleotides: 6. The CDR3 reads CASSQDGTSGRPSSYNEQFF. The DNA for the CDR3 is TGTGCCAGCAGCCAAGACGGGACTAGCGGGAGGCCCAGCTCCTACAATGAGCAGTTCTTC.

The CDR3 loop is CASSWTQGGYQPQHF. The CDR3 DNA sequence: TGTGCCAGCAGCTGGACACAGGGGGGTTACCAGCCCCAGCATTTT. The chain carries TRBV28 and TRBJ1-5, with TRBD1 matching over 8 bases. CDR1 and CDR2 from the germline V gene are MDHEN and SYDVKM. The CDR3 extends over 15 amino acids. V was clipped by 6 bases and J by 7 bases; unmatched bases: 11.